The 13 T cell receptor beta chains given below trace back to one sample, sequenced in a study of human T cells and chemical hapten exposure. Documented time point: pre-sensitization, week 0. Treatment: therapeutic diphenylcyclopropenone sensitization with weekly scalp DPC. TCRdb ran MiXCR on the RACE reads and lists one entry per CDR3 protein. This table holds 350,000 to 450,000 distinct CDR3 sequences, approximately 5% found once. The input for sequencing was whole blood, taken in connection with sensitization to the hapten diphenylcyclopropenone (DPC). These receptors came from a woman in her forties or fifties with alopecia areata. Some clones in this sample may be carry-over from other donors' samples.

This clonotype was counted ten times or more. V gene TRBV7-8 combines with J gene TRBJ2-5; 10 bases map to TRBD2. V was pared by 5 bases and J by 2 bases, with 2 bases of the junction left unmatched. This CDR3 has 14 amino acids. Germline lookup yields CDR1 SGHVS and CDR2 FQNEAQ. The CDR3 sequence: CASSPSGRQETQYF. The CDR3 DNA sequence: TGTGCCAGCAGCCCTAGCGGGAGACAAGAGACCCAGTACTTC.

This clonotype has ten or more counts. The chain links TRBV28 to TRBJ2-3; TRBD2 matches 10 bases. The germline V gene encodes CDR1 MDHEN and CDR2 SYDVKM. The CDR3 consists of 14 residues. Trimming cost V 5 bases and J 7 bases; bases outside gene matches: 6. The DNA for the CDR3 is TGTGCCAGCAGTCCTAGCGGGAGCGCGAATACGCAGTATTTT. It is translated as CASSPSGSANTQYF. The variable domain in full, completed from reference TRBV28 and TRBJ2-3, reads DVKVTQSSRYLVKRTGEKVFLECVQDMDHENMFWYRQDPGLGLRLIYFSYDVKMKEKGDIPEGYSVSREKKERFSLILESASTNQTSMYLCASSPSGSANTQYFGPGTRLTVL.

Only a few counts were recorded for this clonotype. The rearrangement uses TRBV6-5 and TRBJ1-1, with no clear D. This CDR3 has 13 amino acids. Per germline, CDR1 MNHEY and CDR2 SVGAGI. V was trimmed by 4 bases and J by 10 bases, leaving 16 bases between them. CDR3 sequence (DNA): TGTGCCAGCAGTTCTACACTCCAAGGCCGAGCTTTCTTT. This gives the protein CASSSTLQGRAFF.

The chain carries TRBV6-6 and TRBJ1-2; no definite D call. CDR1 and CDR2 from the germline V gene are MNHNY and SVGAGI (reference sequence). This CDR3 region has 14 residues. V shed 5 bases and J shed 4 bases, with 14 bases lying between them. CDR3 DNA: TGTGCCAGCAGTGGAAACCAGGCCACCTATGGCTACACCTTC. This translates into CASSGNQATYGYTF.

In this sample, this clonotype turned up many times. This rearrangement joins TRBV28 to TRBJ2-7; 14 positions match TRBD2. Germline V lookup: CDR1 MDHEN, CDR2 SYDVKM. The junction had 7 bases not matched to a gene; V was cut back by 7 bases and J by 5 bases. This CDR3 contains 15 residues. CDR3 amino acids: CASTRLAGGPHEQYF. The DNA for the CDR3 is TGTGCCAGCACCAGACTAGCGGGAGGGCCCCACGAGCAGTACTTC.

In its sample, this clonotype was seen many times. This chain connects TRBV28 to TRBJ2-7; D is perhaps TRBD1 or TRBD2 (5 bases each). The CDR3 is 14 residues long. CDR1 and CDR2 from the germline V gene are MDHEN and SYDVKM. V lost 7 bases and J 4 bases, leaving 17 bases between the germline ends. CDR3 loop: CASTLMPGPYEQYF. CDR3 coding DNA: TGTGCCAGCACCCTCATGCCGGGACCATACGAGCAGTACTTC. The full variable domain, in which reference TRBV28 and TRBJ2-7 provide the parts outside the CDR3, is DVKVTQSSRYLVKRTGEKVFLECVQDMDHENMFWYRQDPGLGLRLIYFSYDVKMKEKGDIPEGYSVSREKKERFSLILESASTNQTSMYLCASTLMPGPYEQYFGPGTRLTVT.

This clonotype has a count of ten or more. The rearrangement joins TRBV20-1 to TRBJ1-1; TRBD1 aligns across 8 bases. The CDR3 loop spans 15 amino acids. The J segment lost 4 bases and the V segment lost 1 base, leaving 8 bases of the junction unmatched. Germline CDR1 DFQATT, CDR2 SNEGSKA (reference sequence). CDR3 DNA sequence: TGCAGTGCTAGAGGCCCAGGGGGCTGGGTCACTGAAGCTTTCTTT. Translated, it gives CSARGPGGWVTEAFF.

As to this clonotype: This may be a read error: a much more frequent sequence differs by one nucleotide. The genes are TRBV14 and TRBJ1-6; D call uncertain. The CDR3 spans 16 residues. Germline CDR1 is SGHDN and CDR2 is FVKESK. CDR3 region: CAGSQDSGFYNSPLHF. Here the CDR3 DNA reads TGTGCCGGCAGCCAAGATTCCGGGTTCTATAATTCACCCCTCCACTTT.

This clonotype was observed at least ten times. The V and J genes are TRBV29-1 and TRBJ2-2; D is tentatively TRBD1 or TRBD2 (5 bases each). Trimming left V 6 bases short and J 6 bases short, with 5 bases between. Germline CDR1 reads SQVTM; CDR2 reads ANQGSEA. The CDR3 is made up of 10 amino acids. The CDR3 loop is CSVGAGELFF. CDR3 coding DNA: TGCAGCGTGGGGGCCGGGGAGCTGTTTTTT.

This clonotype has at least ten counts. This chain links TRBV4-3 with TRBJ2-3, with D hard to call. Between the trimmed V and J ends, which lost 0 bases and 2 bases, there was a span of 9 bases. Germline CDR1 and CDR2: LGHNA and YSLEER. The CDR3 totals 15 residues. CDR3 bases: TGCGCCAGCAGCCAAGATCGGAGCAACACAGATACGCAGTATTTT. Its translation is CASSQDRSNTDTQYF.

This clonotype was picked up many times. V and J are TRBV11-2 and TRBJ2-2; D uncertain. CDR3 size: 13 residues. CDR1 is SGHAT, CDR2 FQNNGV, per germline. V was clipped by 0 bases and J by 4 bases, with 3 bases between them. In DNA, the CDR3 is TGTGCCAGCAGCTTAGAGATCACCGGGGAGCTGTTTTTT. Protein product: CASSLEITGELFF.

This clonotype was observed a few times. The gene calls are TRBV20-1 and TRBJ1-3, with TRBD1 identical over 7 bases. V gave up 0 bases and J gave up 2 bases; unmatched junction bases: 4. CDR1 and CDR2 (germline): DFQATT, SNEGSKA (reference sequence). The CDR3 consists of 15 residues. As DNA, the CDR3 is TGCAGTGCTAGAGACCGACAGGGAACTGGAAACACCATATATTTT. This gives the protein CSARDRQGTGNTIYF.

The sample holds many counts of this clonotype. The V and J genes are TRBV6-2 or TRBV6-3 and TRBJ2-1, with TRBD1 matching over 7 bases. The CDR3 extends over 14 amino acids. The V segment lost 4 bases and the J segment 7 bases; nucleotides outside the gene matches: 7. The germline V gene has CDR1 MNHEY and CDR2 SVGEGT. CDR3 sequence: CASSSGQLRNEQFF. DNA of the CDR3: TGTGCCAGCAGTTCGGGACAGCTGAGGAATGAGCAGTTCTTC.